These 5 T cell receptor beta chains were sequenced from one sample in a study of cytomegalovirus exposure and HLA in healthy donors. PCR was performed using 60 Vbeta and 13 Jbeta primers. Sequencing was performed with immunoSEQ multiplex PCR; in TCRdb, only in-frame clones are kept and a portion is missing. The sample holds around 130,000 clones, about four fifths seen once. The source material was PBMCs. These receptors originate from a woman in her late teens or twenties in good health and CMV-seronegative.

The gene calls are TRBV4-3 and TRBJ1-2; TRBD1 aligns across 8 bases. Germline V gene data show CDR1 as LGHNA and CDR2 as YSLEER. This CDR3 comprises 14 residues. Unmatched junction bases numbered 6, after V lost 5 bases and J lost 4 bases. CDR3 region: CASSDTGGGYGYTF. Here the CDR3 DNA reads TGCGCCAGCAGCGACACAGGGGGTGGCTATGGCTACACCTTC.

This clone was observed a single time. The chain joins TRBV23-1 to TRBJ1-6, with D maybe TRBD1 (6 bases). TRBV23-1 is flagged as an ORF with uncertain function. Between the trimmed V and J ends, which lost 4 bases and 10 bases, there was a span of 17 bases. There are 15 residues in the CDR3. In nucleotides, the CDR3 is TGCGCCAGCAGTCGGAACAGGGAAGGAGTGTCACCCCTCCACTTT. Amino acids: CASSRNREGVSPLHF.

The rearrangement links TRBV2 to TRBJ1-1; 8 bases line up with TRBD1. The CDR3 loop spans 14 amino acids. Germline V gives CDR1 SNHLY, CDR2 FYNNEI. J lost 5 bases, V lost 5 bases, and 7 bases had no gene match. CDR3 coding DNA: TGTGCCAGCAGTTATACAGGGGGTGGAACTGAAGCTTTCTTT. This gives the protein CASSYTGGGTEAFF.

As to this clone: At one boundary the junction diverges from the germline segment, which might be a read error. The gene calls are TRBV7-3 and TRBJ2-6; a weak D match, TRBD1 (5 bases). Germline V gene sequence: CDR1 SGHTA, CDR2 FQGTGA. This CDR3 region has 15 residues. DNA for the CDR3: TGTGCCAGCAGCTCCCCGCCCTCTGGGGCCAACGGCCTGACTTTC. Amino acid sequence: CASSSPPSGANGLTF.

The chain recombines TRBV5-4 with TRBJ1-5; D may be TRBD1 (5 bases). Trimming removed 0 bases from V and 2 bases from J, with 12 bases in between. CDR1 and CDR2 (germline): SGHNT, YYREEE (reference sequence). CDR3 size: 16 residues. The CDR3 DNA reads TGTGCCAGCAGCTTGGGAGTGGGGGAGGGCAATCAGCCCCAGCATTTT. It yields the protein CASSLGVGEGNQPQHF.